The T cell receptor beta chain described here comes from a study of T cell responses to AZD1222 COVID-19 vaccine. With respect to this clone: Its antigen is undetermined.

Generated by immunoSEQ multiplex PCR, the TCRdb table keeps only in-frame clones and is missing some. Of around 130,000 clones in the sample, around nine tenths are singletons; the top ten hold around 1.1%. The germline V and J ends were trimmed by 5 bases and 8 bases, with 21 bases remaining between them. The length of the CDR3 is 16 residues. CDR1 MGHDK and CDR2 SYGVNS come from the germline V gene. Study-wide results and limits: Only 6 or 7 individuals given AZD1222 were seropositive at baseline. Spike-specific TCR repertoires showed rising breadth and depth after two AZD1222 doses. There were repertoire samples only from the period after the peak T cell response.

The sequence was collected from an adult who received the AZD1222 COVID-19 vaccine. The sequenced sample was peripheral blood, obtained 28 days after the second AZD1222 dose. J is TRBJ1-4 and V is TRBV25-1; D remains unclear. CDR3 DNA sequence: TGTGCCAGCAGTCAAAACATAGGGAAGAGAGAGGAAAAACTGTTTTTT. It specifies CASSQNIGKREEKLFF.